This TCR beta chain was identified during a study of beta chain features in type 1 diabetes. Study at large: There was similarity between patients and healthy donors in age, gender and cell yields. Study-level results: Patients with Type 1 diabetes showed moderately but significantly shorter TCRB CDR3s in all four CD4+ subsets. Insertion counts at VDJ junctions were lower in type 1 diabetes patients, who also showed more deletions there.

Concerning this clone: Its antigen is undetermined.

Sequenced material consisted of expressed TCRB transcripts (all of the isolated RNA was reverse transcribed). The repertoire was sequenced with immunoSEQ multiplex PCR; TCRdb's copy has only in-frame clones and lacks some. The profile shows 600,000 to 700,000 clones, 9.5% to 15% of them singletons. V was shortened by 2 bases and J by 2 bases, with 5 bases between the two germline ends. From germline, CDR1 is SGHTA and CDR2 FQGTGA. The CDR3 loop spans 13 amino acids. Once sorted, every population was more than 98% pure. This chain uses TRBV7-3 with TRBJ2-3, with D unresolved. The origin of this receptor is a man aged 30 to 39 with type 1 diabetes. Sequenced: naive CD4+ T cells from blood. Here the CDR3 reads CASSLSFTDTQYF. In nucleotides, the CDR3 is TGTGCCAGCAGCTTATCGTTCACAGATACGCAGTATTTT.